This TCR beta chain was observed in a study of identical twins. V lost 9 bases and J lost 0, with 10 bases in between. The germline gives CDR1 KGHDR, CDR2 SFDVKD. CDR3 size: 14 residues. TCRdb reprocessed the 5' RACE reads with MiXCR, giving one entry per CDR3 protein. Of some 730,000 distinct CDR3 sequences detected, around a sixth appear once; the ten largest clones hold around 14%. This sample also appeared in a second study, on T cells expressing NK-cell markers.

The V call is TRBV24-1, the J call TRBJ2-2, with D possibly being TRBD1 (6 bases). Sequencing was done on a sample of PBMCs. The receptor was isolated from a woman aged 18-35 years in good health. The DNA for the CDR3 is TGTGCCACCGCCGGGACACCGAACACCGGGGAGCTGTTTTTT. It specifies CATAGTPNTGELFF.